These 15 T cell receptor beta chains share one sample of origin, sequenced in a study of blood T cell repertoires in COVID-19. This table comes from immunoSEQ multiplex PCR, and its TCRdb copy is limited to in-frame clones, with some not included. The sample holds about 120,000 clones, approximately 85% seen once. The material sequenced was peripheral blood. The receptors come from a human donor in a cohort sampled during active COVID-19.

The chain uses TRBV9 and TRBJ2-7, with 8 bases that match TRBD1. The CDR3 length is 14 residues. The germline CDR1 and CDR2 sequences are SGDLS and YYNGEE. V lost 0 bases and J lost 3; bases outside the gene matches: 2. The CDR3 is CASSVAGQGYEQYF. The CDR3 DNA reads TGTGCCAGCAGCGTAGCTGGACAGGGCTACGAGCAGTACTTC.

This clone was seen a single time. The rearrangement uses TRBV28 and TRBJ1-2; no clear D. Germline V lookup: CDR1 MDHEN, CDR2 SYDVKM. This CDR3 has 12 amino acids. The V and J ends lost 1 base and 7 bases respectively, with 7 bases between them. CDR3 amino acids: CASSLSGSGYTF. Written as DNA, the CDR3 is TGTGCCAGCAGTTTATCCGGGAGTGGCTACACCTTC.

This chain links TRBV19 with TRBJ1-1; tentative D call: TRBD1 (5 bases). Trimming shortened V by 6 bases and J by 10 bases, and 15 bases separated the two germline ends. CDR1 LNHDA and CDR2 SQIVND come from the germline V gene (reference sequence). This CDR3 comprises 12 residues. CDR3 bases: TGTGCCAGTAGGGGACTTCTTTCAGGAGCTTTCTTT. It codes for CASRGLLSGAFF.

The chain has TRBV5-4 and TRBJ1-1, with 10 nucleotides matching TRBD1. This CDR3 has 15 residues. Germline lookup yields CDR1 SGHNT and CDR2 YYREEE (reference sequence). V lost 3 bases and J lost 5; bases outside the gene matches: 7. Here the CDR3 reads CASSWRQGALTEAFF. The CDR3 DNA sequence: TGTGCCAGCAGCTGGCGACAGGGGGCGCTAACTGAAGCTTTCTTT.

This chain joins TRBV11-3 and TRBJ2-1, with 10 bases fitting TRBD2. Germline V gives CDR1 SGHNT, CDR2 YENEEA. The CDR3 totals 14 residues. V was pared by 2 bases and J by 7 bases, with 2 bases of the junction left unmatched. The chain's CDR3 is CASSLSGGGNEQFF. The CDR3 region has the DNA TGTGCCAGCAGCTTAAGCGGGGGGGGAAATGAGCAGTTCTTC.

The CDR3 loop is CSVVKGLDTEAFF. As DNA, the CDR3 is TGCAGCGTTGTGAAGGGGTTGGACACTGAAGCTTTCTTT. This chain joins TRBV29-1 and TRBJ1-1, with D maybe TRBD1 (5 bases). This CDR3 is 13 amino acids long. The ends were cut back, 4 bases at V and 3 bases at J, with 12 bases in the middle. Germline CDR1 reads SQVTM; CDR2 reads ANQGSEA.

The sample holds a few counts of this clone. The genes are TRBV18 and TRBJ1-5, with D perhaps matching TRBD1 (5 bases). Germline lookup yields CDR1 KGHSH and CDR2 LQKENI. The CDR3 is 13 amino acids. V lost 5 bases and J 9 bases, leaving 14 bases between the germline ends. As DNA, the CDR3 is TGTGCCAGCTCAACTGAACAGGCAATGCCCCAGCATTTT. This gives the protein CASSTEQAMPQHF.

In its sample, this clone was seen once. The chain employs TRBV6-5 and TRBJ2-7; weak D call: TRBD2 (5 bases). Trimming left V 0 bases short and J 2 bases short, with 8 bases between. Germline assignment: CDR1 MNHEY and CDR2 SVGAGI. The CDR3 is 14 residues long. Here the CDR3 DNA reads TGTGCCAGCAGTTACTCGACGGGAACCTACGAGCAGTACTTC. Its translation: CASSYSTGTYEQYF.

The CDR3 protein is CASRTGGEETQYF. For the CDR3, the DNA is TGTGCCAGCAGGACAGGGGGGGAAGAGACCCAGTACTTC. V and J are TRBV6-6 and TRBJ2-5; 9 bases line up with TRBD1. J gave up 3 bases and V 6 bases, and 2 bases lay outside the gene matches. The CDR3 runs to 13 residues. CDR1 is MNHNY and CDR2 is SVGAGI in the germline V gene (reference sequence).

This chain uses TRBV5-1 with TRBJ1-1; D is ambiguous. Trimming removed 4 bases from V and 4 bases from J, with 14 bases in between. The length of the CDR3 is 14 residues. Germline V gene data show CDR1 as SGHRS and CDR2 as YFSETQ. CDR3 DNA: TGCGCCAGCAGCCTAGACTCGGGAGGCACTGAAGCTTTCTTT. The encoded protein is CASSLDSGGTEAFF.

V usage is TRBV3-1 (or the pseudogene TRBV3-2) and J usage is TRBJ1-5; D perhaps matches TRBD1 (6 bases). In germline, CDR1 is LGHDT, CDR2 YNNKEL (reference sequence). V was pared by 4 bases and J by 4 bases, with 8 bases between. This CDR3 comprises 13 residues. The CDR3 DNA sequence: TGTGCCAGCAGCCCAGGGGTAAATCAGCCCCAGCATTTT. Its translation is CASSPGVNQPQHF.

In DNA, the CDR3 is TGTGCCAGCAGCCAACCCGGGACAGGGAGTTTGGGTGGCTACACCTTC. Protein: CASSQPGTGSLGGYTF. This chain joins TRBV3-1 (or the pseudogene TRBV3-2) and TRBJ1-2; 9 bases are a match to TRBD1. In germline, CDR1 is LGHDT, CDR2 YNNKEL (reference sequence). This CDR3 is built from 16 residues. V was pared by 2 bases and J by 7 bases, with 11 bases of the junction left unmatched.

V and J are TRBV2 and TRBJ1-3, with D unresolved. The CDR3 is 13 amino acids. Trimming left V 3 bases short and J 4 bases short, with 7 bases between. Germline V gives CDR1 SNHLY, CDR2 FYNNEI. The CDR3 is CASSDGSGNTIYF. DNA of the CDR3: TGTGCCAGCAGTGACGGTTCAGGAAACACCATATATTTT.

The chain has TRBV6-6 and TRBJ2-3, with D unclear. Germline V gives CDR1 MNHNY, CDR2 SVGAGI (reference sequence). CDR3 length equals 13 residues. The ends were cut back, 2 bases at V and 6 bases at J, with 9 bases in the middle. CDR3 loop: CASSYPSSDTQYF. CDR3 bases: TGTGCCAGCAGTTACCCAAGCTCGGATACGCAGTATTTT.

The chain joins TRBV25-1 to TRBJ1-6, with 7 bases identical to TRBD1. Germline CDR1 is MGHDK and CDR2 is SYGVNS. CDR3 length: 17 residues. With V trimmed by 1 base and J by 6 bases, 9 bases remained unmatched. DNA of the CDR3: TGTGCCAGCAGTGAATCAATGTCAGGGACAGTTAATTCACCCCTCCACTTT. It specifies CASSESMSGTVNSPLHF. The full variable domain, rest sourced from reference TRBV25-1 and TRBJ1-6, is EADIYQTPRYLVIGTGKKITLECSQTMGHDKMYWYQQDPGMELHLIHYSYGVNSTEKGDLSSESTVSRIRTEHFPLTLESARPSHTSQYLCASSESMSGTVNSPLHFGNGTRLTVT.